This TCR beta chain was observed in a study of PD-L1 blockade in urothelial cancer. Stated time point: pretreatment peripheral blood. Produced via immunoSEQ multiplex PCR; TCRdb's table is partial and in-frame only. The sample holds about 88,000 clones, 89% seen once. The TCR was taken from a woman of 80 years or more with urothelial cancer. The material was PBMCs, obtained around atezolizumab (anti-PD-L1) treatment.

The CDR3: CASSPGTLPYEQYF. For the CDR3, the DNA is TGTGCCAGCAGCCCCGGGACTCTACCCTACGAGCAGTACTTC. V gene TRBV28 combines with J gene TRBJ2-7; tentatively, D is TRBD2 (6 bases). Germline CDR1 reads MDHEN; CDR2 reads SYDVKM. Trimming removed 6 bases from V and 2 bases from J, with 14 bases in between. The CDR3 length is 14 residues.